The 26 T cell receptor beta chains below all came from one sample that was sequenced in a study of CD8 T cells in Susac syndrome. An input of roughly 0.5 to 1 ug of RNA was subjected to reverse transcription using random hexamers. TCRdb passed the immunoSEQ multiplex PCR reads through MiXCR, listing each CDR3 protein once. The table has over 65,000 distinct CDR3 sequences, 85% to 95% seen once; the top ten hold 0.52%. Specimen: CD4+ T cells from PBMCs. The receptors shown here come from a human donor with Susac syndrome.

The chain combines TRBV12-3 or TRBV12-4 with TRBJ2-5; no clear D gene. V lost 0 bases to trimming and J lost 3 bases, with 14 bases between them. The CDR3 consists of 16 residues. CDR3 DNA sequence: TGTGCCAGCAGTTTAGCGCTTGCTAAACAAAAAGAGACCCAGTACTTC. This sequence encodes CASSLALAKQKETQYF.

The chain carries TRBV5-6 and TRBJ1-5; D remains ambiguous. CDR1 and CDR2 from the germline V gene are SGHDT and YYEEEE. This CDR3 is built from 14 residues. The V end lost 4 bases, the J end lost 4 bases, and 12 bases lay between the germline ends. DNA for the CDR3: TGTGCCAGCAGCGACGATCGGGAAAATCAGCCCCAGCATTTT. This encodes CASSDDRENQPQHF.

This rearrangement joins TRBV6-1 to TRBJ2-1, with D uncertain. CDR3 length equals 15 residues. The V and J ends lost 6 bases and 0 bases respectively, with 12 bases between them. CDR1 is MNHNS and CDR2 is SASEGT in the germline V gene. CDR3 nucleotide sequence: TGTGCCAGCAGAGAGTTTCGGAGCTCCTACAATGAGCAGTTCTTC. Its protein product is CASREFRSSYNEQFF.

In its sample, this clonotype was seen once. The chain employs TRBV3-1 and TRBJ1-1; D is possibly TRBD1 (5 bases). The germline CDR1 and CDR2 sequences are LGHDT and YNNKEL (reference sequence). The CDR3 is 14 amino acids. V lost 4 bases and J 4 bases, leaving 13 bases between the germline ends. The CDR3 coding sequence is TGTGCCAGCAGCCCCCACGGGCAGGGCACTGAAGCTTTCTTT. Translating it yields CASSPHGQGTEAFF.

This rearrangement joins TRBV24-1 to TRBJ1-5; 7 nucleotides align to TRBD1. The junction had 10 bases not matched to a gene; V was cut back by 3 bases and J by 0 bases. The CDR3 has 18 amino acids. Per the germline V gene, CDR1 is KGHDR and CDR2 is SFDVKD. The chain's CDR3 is CATSDRGRDSYSNQPQHF. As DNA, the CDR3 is TGTGCCACCAGTGATAGGGGCCGGGACAGCTATAGCAATCAGCCCCAGCATTTT.

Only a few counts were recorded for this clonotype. CDR3 DNA sequence: TGTGCCAGCAGCCGGACAGGGGCGAACACCGGGGAGCTGTTTTTT. Encoded protein: CASSRTGANTGELFF. The chain joins TRBV16 to TRBJ2-2, with 9 nucleotides matching TRBD1. V was pared by 4 bases and J by 0 bases, with 0 bases of the junction left unmatched. Germline loops: CDR1 KGHSY, CDR2 FQNENV. The CDR3 is 15 amino acids.

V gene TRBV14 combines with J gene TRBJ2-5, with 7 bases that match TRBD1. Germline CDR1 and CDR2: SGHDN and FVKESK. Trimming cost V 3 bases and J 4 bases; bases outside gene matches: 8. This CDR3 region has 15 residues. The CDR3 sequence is CASSQPGQAIETQYF. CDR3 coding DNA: TGTGCCAGCAGCCAGCCCGGACAGGCAATAGAGACCCAGTACTTC.

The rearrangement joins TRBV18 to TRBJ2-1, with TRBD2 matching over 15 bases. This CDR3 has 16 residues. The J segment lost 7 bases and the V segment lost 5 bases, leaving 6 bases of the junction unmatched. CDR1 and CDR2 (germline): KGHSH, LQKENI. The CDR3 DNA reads TGTGCCAGCTCATCGACCGGGACTAGCGGGAGGAATGAGCAGTTCTTC. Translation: CASSSTGTSGRNEQFF.

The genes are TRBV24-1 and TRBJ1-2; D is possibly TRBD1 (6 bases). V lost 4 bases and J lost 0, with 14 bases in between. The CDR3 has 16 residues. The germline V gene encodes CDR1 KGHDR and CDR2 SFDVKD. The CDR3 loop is CATSEPRGEANYGYTF. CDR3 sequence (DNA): TGTGCCACCAGTGAGCCCAGGGGAGAGGCTAACTATGGCTACACCTTC.

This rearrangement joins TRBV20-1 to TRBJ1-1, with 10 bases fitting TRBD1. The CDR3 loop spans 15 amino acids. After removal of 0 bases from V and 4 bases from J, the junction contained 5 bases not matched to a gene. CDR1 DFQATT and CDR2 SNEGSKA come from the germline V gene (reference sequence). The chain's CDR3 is CSARERTGGSTEAFF. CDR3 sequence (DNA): TGCAGTGCTAGAGAGCGGACAGGGGGGAGCACTGAAGCTTTCTTT.

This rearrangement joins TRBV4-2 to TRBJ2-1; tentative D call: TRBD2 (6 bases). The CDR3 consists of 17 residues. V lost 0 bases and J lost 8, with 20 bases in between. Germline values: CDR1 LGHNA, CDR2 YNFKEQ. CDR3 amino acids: CASSQDKYDGSKDEQFF. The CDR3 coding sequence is TGTGCCAGCAGCCAAGATAAATATGACGGGAGTAAAGATGAGCAGTTCTTC.

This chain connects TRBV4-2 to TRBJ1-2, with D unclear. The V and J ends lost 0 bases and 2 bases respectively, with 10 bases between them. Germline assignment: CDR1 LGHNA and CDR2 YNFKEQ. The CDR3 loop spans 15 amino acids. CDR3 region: CASSQEQGRNYGYTF. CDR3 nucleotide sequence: TGTGCCAGCAGCCAAGAGCAAGGGCGGAACTATGGCTACACCTTC.

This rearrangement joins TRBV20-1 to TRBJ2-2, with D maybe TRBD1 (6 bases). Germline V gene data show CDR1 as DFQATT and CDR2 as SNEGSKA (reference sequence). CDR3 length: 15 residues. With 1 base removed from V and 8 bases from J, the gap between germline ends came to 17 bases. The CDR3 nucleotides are TGCAGTGCTAGAGCGGCCTGGGGGCCTGAGGGGGAGCTGTTTTTT. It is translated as CSARAAWGPEGELFF.

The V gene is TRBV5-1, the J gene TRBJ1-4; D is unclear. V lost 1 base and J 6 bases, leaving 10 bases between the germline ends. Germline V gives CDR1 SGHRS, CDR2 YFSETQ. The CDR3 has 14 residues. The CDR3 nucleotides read TGCGCCAGCAGCTTGAAGGCGGGTGATGAAAAACTGTTTTTT. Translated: CASSLKAGDEKLFF.

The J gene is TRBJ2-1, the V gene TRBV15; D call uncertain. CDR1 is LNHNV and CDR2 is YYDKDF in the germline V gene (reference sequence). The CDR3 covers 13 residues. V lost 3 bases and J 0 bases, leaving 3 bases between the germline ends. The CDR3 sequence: CATSRASYNEQFF. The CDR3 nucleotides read TGTGCCACCAGCAGGGCCTCCTACAATGAGCAGTTCTTC. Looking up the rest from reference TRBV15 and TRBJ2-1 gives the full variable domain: DAMVIQNPRYQVTQFGKPVTLSCSQTLNHNVMYWYQQKSSQAPKLLFHYYDKDFNNEADTPDNFQSRRPNTSFCFLDIRSPGLGDTAMYLCATSRASYNEQFFGPGTRLTVL.

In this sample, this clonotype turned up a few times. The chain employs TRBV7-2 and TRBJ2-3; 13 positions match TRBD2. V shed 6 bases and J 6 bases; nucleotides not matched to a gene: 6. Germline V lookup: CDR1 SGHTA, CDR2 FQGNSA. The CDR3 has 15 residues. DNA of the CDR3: TGTGCCAGCAGGCGGACTAGCGGGGGACCGGATACGCAGTATTTT. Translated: CASRRTSGGPDTQYF.

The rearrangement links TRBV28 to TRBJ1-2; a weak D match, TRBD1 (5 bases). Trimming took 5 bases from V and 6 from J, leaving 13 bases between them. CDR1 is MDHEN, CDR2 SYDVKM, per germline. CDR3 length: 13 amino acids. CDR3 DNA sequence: TGTGCCAGCAGTCCCCCCCTCAGGGATGGCTACACCTTC. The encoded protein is CASSPPLRDGYTF.

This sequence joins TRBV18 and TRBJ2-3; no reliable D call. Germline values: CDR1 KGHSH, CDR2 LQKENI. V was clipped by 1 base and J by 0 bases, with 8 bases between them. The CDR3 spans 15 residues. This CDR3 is CASSPLQTSTDTQYF. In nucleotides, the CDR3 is TGTGCCAGCTCACCACTGCAGACTAGCACAGATACGCAGTATTTT.

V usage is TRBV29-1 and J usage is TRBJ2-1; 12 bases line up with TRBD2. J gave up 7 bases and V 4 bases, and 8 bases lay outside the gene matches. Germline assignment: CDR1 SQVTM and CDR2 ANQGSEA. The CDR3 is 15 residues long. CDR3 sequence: CSVGPGLAGLNEQFF. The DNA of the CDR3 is TGCAGCGTTGGTCCCGGACTAGCGGGACTGAATGAGCAGTTCTTC.

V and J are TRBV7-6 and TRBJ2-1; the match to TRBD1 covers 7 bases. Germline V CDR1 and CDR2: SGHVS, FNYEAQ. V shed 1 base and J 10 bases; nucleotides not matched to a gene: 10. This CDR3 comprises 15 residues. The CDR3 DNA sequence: TGTGCCAGCAGCTTAGTTCGGGACAGATTAGCGGAGCAGTTCTTC. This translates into CASSLVRDRLAEQFF.

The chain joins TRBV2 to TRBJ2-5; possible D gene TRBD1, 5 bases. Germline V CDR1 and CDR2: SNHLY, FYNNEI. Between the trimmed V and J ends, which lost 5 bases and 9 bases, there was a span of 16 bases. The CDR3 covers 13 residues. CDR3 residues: CASSTNPGRAQYF. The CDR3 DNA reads TGTGCCAGCAGTACGAACCCCGGCAGGGCCCAGTACTTC.

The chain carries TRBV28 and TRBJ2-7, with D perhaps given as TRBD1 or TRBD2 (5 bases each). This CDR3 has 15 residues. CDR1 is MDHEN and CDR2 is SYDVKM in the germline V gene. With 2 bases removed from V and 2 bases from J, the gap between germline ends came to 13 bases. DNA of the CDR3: TGTGCCAGCAGTTTAGGAGGTAGGGGACCCTACGAGCAGTACTTC. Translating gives CASSLGGRGPYEQYF.

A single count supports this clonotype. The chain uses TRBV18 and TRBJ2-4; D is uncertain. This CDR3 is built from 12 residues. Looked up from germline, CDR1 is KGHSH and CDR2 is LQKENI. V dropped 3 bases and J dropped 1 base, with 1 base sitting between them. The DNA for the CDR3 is TGTGCCAGCTCACCGGCCAAAAACATTCAGTACTTC. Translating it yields CASSPAKNIQYF.

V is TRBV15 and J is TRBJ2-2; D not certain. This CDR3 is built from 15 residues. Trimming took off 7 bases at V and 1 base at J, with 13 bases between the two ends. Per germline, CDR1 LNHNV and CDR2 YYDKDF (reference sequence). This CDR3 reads CATTKGQQNTGELFF. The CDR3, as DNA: TGTGCCACCACTAAGGGTCAACAGAACACCGGGGAGCTGTTTTTT.

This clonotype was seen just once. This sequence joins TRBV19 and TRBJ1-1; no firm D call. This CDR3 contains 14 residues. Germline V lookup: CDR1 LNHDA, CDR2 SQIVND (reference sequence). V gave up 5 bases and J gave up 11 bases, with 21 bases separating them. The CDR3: CASSDRGRRATAFF. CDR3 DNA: TGTGCCAGTAGTGACCGAGGTAGGCGGGCCACCGCTTTCTTT.

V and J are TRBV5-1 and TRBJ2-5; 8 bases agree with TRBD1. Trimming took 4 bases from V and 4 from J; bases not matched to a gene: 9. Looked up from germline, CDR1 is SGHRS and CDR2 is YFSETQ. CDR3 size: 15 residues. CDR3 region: CASSVEAGGAETQYF. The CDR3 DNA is TGCGCCAGCAGCGTGGAGGCAGGGGGCGCAGAGACCCAGTACTTC.